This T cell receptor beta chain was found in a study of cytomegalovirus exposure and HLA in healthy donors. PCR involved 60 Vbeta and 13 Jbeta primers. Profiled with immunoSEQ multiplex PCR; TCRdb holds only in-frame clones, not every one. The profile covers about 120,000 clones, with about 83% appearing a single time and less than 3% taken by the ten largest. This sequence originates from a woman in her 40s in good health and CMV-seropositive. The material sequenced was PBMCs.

The CDR3 bases are TGCGCCAGCAGCCAGGGACAGGTTCCCTACGAGCAGTACTTC. Protein: CASSQGQVPYEQYF. The rearrangement joins TRBV5-1 to TRBJ2-7; TRBD1 matches at 8 bases. Trimming took 4 bases from V and 2 from J; bases not matched to a gene: 5. Per germline, CDR1 SGHRS and CDR2 YFSETQ. The CDR3 has 14 residues.